This T cell receptor (beta chain) appears in the sequencing data of a study of human T cells and chemical hapten exposure. TCRdb reprocessed the RACE reads via MiXCR and lists one record per CDR3 protein. The sample has some 360,000 distinct CDR3 sequences, roughly 5.3% seen once. Study-wide results and caveats: The presence of alopecia in the donors means their immune response may differ from healthy people's. PT1 expanded TCR counts and patch test score correlated positively.

Germline-derived CDR1 and CDR2 are MNHEY and SVGAGI. Trimming left V 7 bases short and J 4 bases short, with 7 bases between. The CDR3 totals 11 residues. At least ten counts were recorded for this clonotype. Its antigen is still unknown. Time point indicated: pre-sensitization, week 0. Treatment here: therapeutic diphenylcyclopropenone sensitization with weekly scalp DPC. Every donor had alopecia and was 18 to 70 years old; all were suitable for DPC. Sequencing started from total RNA isolated from unfractionated whole blood. This rearrangement joins TRBV6-5 to TRBJ1-1; D remains ambiguous. The sample in question was whole blood, obtained in connection with sensitization to the hapten diphenylcyclopropenone (DPC). This clonotype originated in a woman aged 50 to 65 with alopecia areata. Some clones in this sample may be carry-over from other donors' samples. For the CDR3, the DNA is TGTGCCAGCATATTCGCCACTGAAGCTTTCTTT. Translating gives CASIFATEAFF.